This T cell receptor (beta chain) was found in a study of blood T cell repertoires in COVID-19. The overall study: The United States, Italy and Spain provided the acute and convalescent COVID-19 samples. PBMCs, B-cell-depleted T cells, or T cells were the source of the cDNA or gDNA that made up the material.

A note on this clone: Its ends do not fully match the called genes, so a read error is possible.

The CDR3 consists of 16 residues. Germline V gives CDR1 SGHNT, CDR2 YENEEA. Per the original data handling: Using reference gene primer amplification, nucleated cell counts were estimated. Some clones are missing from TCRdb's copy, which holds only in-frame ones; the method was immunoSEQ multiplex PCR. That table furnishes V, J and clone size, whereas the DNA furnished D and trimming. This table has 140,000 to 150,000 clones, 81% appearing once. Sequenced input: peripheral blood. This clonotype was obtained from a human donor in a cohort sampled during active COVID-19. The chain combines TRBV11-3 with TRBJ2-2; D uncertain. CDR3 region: CASSVDGRLNTGELFF. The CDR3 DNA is TGTGCCAGCAGCGTAGACGGCAGGTTGAACACCGGGGAGCTGTTTTTT.